What follows is one T cell receptor (beta chain) and its context. The study ran its PCR with 60 Vbeta and 13 Jbeta primers. TCRdb's copy holds only in-frame clones and misses some; the assay was immunoSEQ multiplex PCR. The table records over 200,000 clones, around 76% of them present only once. The data stem from a study of cytomegalovirus exposure and HLA in healthy donors. The trim removed 5 bases at V and 1 base at J, leaving 9 bases unmatched. Germline values: CDR1 SGHTA, CDR2 FQGNSA. This CDR3 is 16 amino acids long. The chain combines TRBV7-2 with TRBJ1-1; TRBD1 agrees at 8 bases. Material for sequencing was PBMCs. The origin of this receptor is a woman aged 40 to 49 in good health and CMV-seropositive. The CDR3 nucleotides are TGTGCCAGCAGCGCACGTCCCGGGACAGGGAACACTGAAGCTTTCTTT. Residues: CASSARPGTGNTEAFF.